This passage covers 31 T cell receptor beta chains from one sample sequenced in a study of radiation and T cells in renal cell carcinoma. Time point defined: blood 4 weeks post-SBRT, at nephrectomy. The treatment denotes: 15 Gy SBRT to primary tumor, nephrectomy 4 weeks later. Assay used: immunoSEQ multiplex PCR; TCRdb lists only in-frame clones, some missing. The table has fewer than 200,000 clones, around 89% seen once. The material was blood, obtained from a patient whose treatment included radiotherapy and nephrectomy. The receptor set was obtained from a woman between 50 and 59 years old with renal cell carcinoma.

The chain recombines TRBV6-1 with TRBJ2-7, with 7 bases identical to TRBD1. With 10 bases clipped from V and 2 bases from J, the junction kept 5 bases outside the gene matches. Germline CDR1 reads MNHNS; CDR2 reads SASEGT. The CDR3 length is 12 residues. In DNA, the CDR3 is TGTGCCACCCAAGGACAGGCCTACGAGCAGTACTTC. Its protein product is CATQGQAYEQYF.

The chain recombines TRBV7-9 with TRBJ2-1; 8 nucleotides align to TRBD1. The CDR3 has 13 amino acids. The V gene end was trimmed by 3 bases and the J gene end by 16 bases; junction bases not matched to a gene: 11. Germline-derived CDR1 and CDR2 are SEHNR and FQNEAQ (reference sequence). The CDR3 reads CASSLTTLQGGFF. The CDR3 bases are TGTGCCAGCAGCTTGACCACTCTACAGGGGGGATTCTTC. Based on the CDR3 plus reference TRBV7-9 and TRBJ2-1, the full variable domain is DTGVSQNPRHKITKRGQNVTFRCDPISEHNRLYWYRQTLGQGPEFLTYFQNEAQLEKSRLLSDRFSAERPKGSFSTLEIQRTEQGDSAMYLCASSLTTLQGGFFGPGTRLTVL.

The CDR3: CATYRGPGGPGANVLTF. In nucleotides, the CDR3 is TGTGCCACATACAGGGGGCCTGGGGGCCCTGGGGCCAACGTCCTGACTTTC. The chain recombines TRBV7-9 with TRBJ2-6, with 9 positions matching TRBD1. With 10 bases clipped from V and 2 bases from J, the junction kept 12 bases outside the gene matches. This CDR3 has 17 amino acids. Germline values: CDR1 SEHNR, CDR2 FQNEAQ (reference sequence). Full variable domain (rest looked up from reference TRBV7-9 and TRBJ2-6): DTGVSQNPRHKITKRGQNVTFRCDPISEHNRLYWYRQTLGQGPEFLTYFQNEAQLEKSRLLSDRFSAERPKGSFSTLEIQRTEQGDSAMYLCATYRGPGGPGANVLTFGAGSRLTVL.

The CDR3 sequence is CASSLAGDRMTYGYTF. The DNA for the CDR3 is TGTGCCAGCAGCTTAGCTGGAGACAGGATGACTTATGGCTACACCTTC. V and J are TRBV7-9 and TRBJ1-2, with D possibly TRBD1 on 6 matching bases. The CDR3 sequence is 16 residues long. Germline V gene data show CDR1 as SEHNR and CDR2 as FQNEAQ (reference sequence). Between the trimmed V and J ends, which lost 0 bases and 5 bases, there was a span of 16 bases.

The gene calls are TRBV7-8 and TRBJ2-2; a weak D match, TRBD2 (6 bases). This CDR3 has 14 amino acids. Germline-derived CDR1 and CDR2 are SGHVS and FQNEAQ. V was trimmed by 5 bases and J by 6 bases, leaving 13 bases between them. CDR3 DNA sequence: TGTGCCAGCAGCCCTCGGACTATATCCGGGGAGCTGTTTTTT. As protein: CASSPRTISGELFF.

The chain employs TRBV9 and TRBJ1-2; no firm D call. Germline assignment: CDR1 SGDLS and CDR2 YYNGEE. This CDR3 contains 11 residues. V was trimmed by 1 base and J by 7 bases, leaving 5 bases between them. In DNA, the CDR3 is TGTGCCAGCAGCGTATTAGGTGGCTACACCTTC. Encoded protein: CASSVLGGYTF.

This clone has just a few counts. V usage is TRBV4-2 and J usage is TRBJ2-7; 10 nucleotides line up with TRBD2. Germline V gene lookup returns CDR1 LGHNA and CDR2 YNFKEQ. The CDR3 has 17 residues. V was clipped by 0 bases and J by 2 bases; unmatched bases: 7. The CDR3 sequence is CASSQESSGGAPYEQYF. In DNA form, the CDR3 reads TGTGCCAGCAGCCAAGAATCAAGCGGGGGGGCCCCCTACGAGCAGTACTTC.

The chain has TRBV6-6 and TRBJ2-2, with unresolved D. CDR1 MNHNY and CDR2 SVGAGI come from the germline V gene (reference sequence). This CDR3 comprises 15 residues. The V and J ends lost 5 bases and 5 bases respectively, with 15 bases between them. CDR3 residues: CASSPRWTSTGELFF. Written as DNA, the CDR3 is TGTGCCAGCAGTCCCCGTTGGACGAGTACCGGGGAGCTGTTTTTT.

The chain carries TRBV7-3 and TRBJ2-3; D gene unclear. Germline assignment: CDR1 SGHTA and CDR2 FQGTGA. There are 13 residues in the CDR3. V was clipped by 0 bases and J by 6 bases, with 7 bases between them. The CDR3 protein is CASSLTLLDTQYF. The CDR3 DNA follows: TGTGCCAGCAGCTTAACACTCCTCGATACGCAGTATTTT.

The chain recombines TRBV4-3 with TRBJ2-3; D ambiguous. Germline V lookup: CDR1 LGHNA, CDR2 YSLEER. The V end was cut by 1 base, the J end by 1 base, with 9 bases between. The CDR3 sequence is 15 residues long. CDR3 nucleotide sequence: TGCGCCAGCAGCCAAGGGGAAAGAGGCACAGATACGCAGTATTTT. Translating it yields CASSQGERGTDTQYF.

The chain is built from TRBV5-1 and TRBJ2-3; 9 bases fit TRBD2. CDR3 size: 17 residues. Germline V CDR1 and CDR2: SGHRS, YFSETQ. The trim removed 0 bases at V and 0 bases at J, leaving 5 bases unmatched. CDR3 sequence (DNA): TGCGCCAGCAGCTTGGGCTCTCTAGCGGGGAGCACAGATACGCAGTATTTT. Translating it yields CASSLGSLAGSTDTQYF.

The CDR3 coding sequence is TGTGCCAGCAGCTTAGTCCTAGCGGGGGGGTTGGAGACCCAGTACTTC. Protein: CASSLVLAGGLETQYF. The V call is TRBV11-2, the J call TRBJ2-5; 12 bases fit TRBD2. The CDR3 has 16 amino acids. V was pared by 1 base and J by 5 bases, with 5 bases of the junction left unmatched. Germline V gene lookup returns CDR1 SGHAT and CDR2 FQNNGV.

This clone was detected only a few times. V and J are TRBV18 and TRBJ2-2, with TRBD2 as a possible D gene (5 bases). There are 15 residues in the CDR3. Germline V gene data show CDR1 as KGHSH and CDR2 as LQKENI. Trimming left V 2 bases short and J 6 bases short, with 13 bases between. This CDR3 reads CASSPVRGQAGELFF. The CDR3, as DNA: TGTGCCAGCTCACCAGTTCGAGGGCAAGCCGGGGAGCTGTTTTTT.

The chain has TRBV5-1 and TRBJ1-2; TRBD1 might be the D (5 bases). This CDR3 has 15 amino acids. Germline assignment: CDR1 SGHRS and CDR2 YFSETQ. V lost 3 bases and J lost 0, with 12 bases in between. CDR3: CASSSEATANYGYTF. CDR3 sequence (DNA): TGCGCCAGCAGCTCAGAGGCGACAGCTAACTATGGCTACACCTTC.

The chain links TRBV9 to TRBJ1-1; D unclear. Per the germline V gene, CDR1 is SGDLS and CDR2 is YYNGEE. Deletions cut 1 base from V and 3 bases from J, with 13 bases between. CDR3 length: 15 residues. The DNA for the CDR3 is TGTGCCAGCAGCGTATTAAAGGGTTCAGACACTGAAGCTTTCTTT. Its translation: CASSVLKGSDTEAFF.

CDR3 region: CASSEDRGSAETQYF. Here the CDR3 DNA reads TGTGCCAGCAGTGAGGACAGGGGGTCAGCAGAGACCCAGTACTTC. The chain employs TRBV2 and TRBJ2-5, with 10 positions matching TRBD1. This CDR3 region has 15 residues. The trim removed 3 bases at V and 4 bases at J, leaving 5 bases unmatched. In germline, CDR1 is SNHLY, CDR2 FYNNEI.

The chain employs TRBV4-1 and TRBJ1-5; D might be TRBD1 (6 bases). The length of the CDR3 is 14 residues. The ends were cut back, 2 bases at V and 6 bases at J, with 11 bases in the middle. In germline, CDR1 is MGHRA, CDR2 YSYEKL. CDR3 nucleotide sequence: TGCGCCAGCAGCCAACCCGACAGGTCTCAGCCCCAGCATTTT. It is translated as CASSQPDRSQPQHF.

The chain couples TRBV19 to TRBJ2-7; D is unresolved. Germline V gene lookup returns CDR1 LNHDA and CDR2 SQIVND (reference sequence). Trimming removed 1 base at V and 2 bases at J, with 12 bases between. CDR3 length equals 15 residues. DNA of the CDR3: TGTGCCAGTAGTATAGGTCCCGGCTCCACCTACGAGCAGTACTTC. This sequence encodes CASSIGPGSTYEQYF.

The gene calls are TRBV6-5 and TRBJ2-2, with a possible D match to TRBD2 (6 bases). From germline, CDR1 is MNHEY and CDR2 SVGAGI. Trimming shortened V by 6 bases and J by 5 bases, and 13 bases separated the two germline ends. CDR3 length: 14 amino acids. The CDR3 loop is CASRPPGRTGELFF. For the CDR3, the DNA is TGTGCCAGCAGGCCCCCGGGGAGGACCGGGGAGCTGTTTTTT.

This clone came up a few times. The V call is TRBV19, the J call TRBJ1-1, with D unresolved. Germline values: CDR1 LNHDA, CDR2 SQIVND (reference sequence). The CDR3 is made up of 15 amino acids. The germline V and J ends were trimmed by 7 bases and 4 bases, with 19 bases remaining between them. DNA for the CDR3: TGTGCCAGTAAAGAGTCAAGCAGTCCAGTCACTGAAGCTTTCTTT. Encoded protein: CASKESSSPVTEAFF.

This clone has only one observation. DNA of the CDR3: TGCGCCAGCAGCCAAGATGGGATAAGCTCCTATAATTCACCCCTCCACTTT. It translates to CASSQDGISSYNSPLHF. The chain employs TRBV4-1 and TRBJ1-6; D is unresolved. V was cut by 0 bases and J by 0 bases, with 9 bases left in between. The CDR3 extends over 17 amino acids. In germline, CDR1 is MGHRA, CDR2 YSYEKL.

Comments on this clone: Other DNA sequences in this specimen translate into the identical CDR3. The rearrangement joins TRBV5-1 to TRBJ1-4; 9 bases align to TRBD1. CDR3 length: 14 amino acids. Trimming at V came to 4 bases and at J to 8 bases, leaving 6 bases not matched to a gene. Per germline, CDR1 SGHRS and CDR2 YFSETQ. CDR3 sequence: CASSPGQGREKLFF. Written as DNA, the CDR3 is TGCGCCAGCAGCCCGGGACAGGGTCGGGAAAAACTGTTTTTT.

This rearrangement joins TRBV18 to TRBJ1-2; 8 bases fit TRBD1. CDR1 KGHSH and CDR2 LQKENI come from the germline V gene. The trim removed 4 bases at V and 4 bases at J, leaving 8 bases unmatched. There are 15 residues in the CDR3. CDR3 DNA: TGTGCCAGCTCACTACGACAGGGGCCAATCTATGGCTACACCTTC. Amino acid sequence: CASSLRQGPIYGYTF.

The chain uses TRBV5-8 and TRBJ1-4; 7 nucleotides align to TRBD1. The germline V gene has CDR1 SGHTS and CDR2 YDEGEE. J was trimmed by 4 bases and V by 5 bases; bases with no gene match: 11. This CDR3 is 16 amino acids long. CDR3 protein: CASRKKQGTLNEKLFF. CDR3 DNA: TGTGCCAGCAGAAAAAAACAGGGGACCCTTAATGAAAAACTGTTTTTT.

The V and J genes are TRBV7-2 and TRBJ2-1, with 9 bases identical to TRBD1. V shed 3 bases and J 8 bases; nucleotides not matched to a gene: 8. Germline assignment: CDR1 SGHTA and CDR2 FQGNSA. CDR3 size: 15 residues. Here the CDR3 DNA reads TGTGCCAGCAGCTTTGTACGGACAGGGGATCATGAGCAGTTCTTC. It yields the protein CASSFVRTGDHEQFF. The full variable domain, with the rest looked up from reference TRBV7-2 and TRBJ2-1, is GAGVSQSPSNKVTEKGKDVELRCDPISGHTALYWYRQSLGQGLEFLIYFQGNSAPDKSGLPSDRFSAERTGGSVSTLTIQRTQQEDSAVYLCASSFVRTGDHEQFFGPGTRLTVL.

The V and J genes are TRBV7-9 and TRBJ1-2; 7 bases fit TRBD1. The V segment lost 4 bases and the J segment 5 bases; nucleotides outside the gene matches: 13. Germline V CDR1 and CDR2: SEHNR, FQNEAQ (reference sequence). The CDR3 has 16 residues. Here the CDR3 reads CASSSLDRADLYGYTF. The CDR3 DNA follows: TGTGCCAGCAGCTCGCTAGACAGGGCCGACCTTTATGGCTACACCTTC.

This clone was counted only a few times. This chain uses TRBV4-2 with TRBJ2-3; a weak D match, TRBD2 (6 bases). This CDR3 contains 16 residues. CDR1 and CDR2 from the germline V gene are LGHNA and YNFKEQ. Trimming cost V 3 bases and J 2 bases, with 15 bases left between them. CDR3 amino acids: CASSQISGGATDTQYF. The CDR3 bases are TGTGCCAGCAGCCAGATCTCAGGCGGGGCCACAGATACGCAGTATTTT.

The chain links TRBV25-1 to TRBJ1-4, with 8 bases aligning to TRBD1. The CDR3 loop spans 14 amino acids. Germline V gene lookup returns CDR1 MGHDK and CDR2 SYGVNS. Germline trimming cut 7 bases from V and 8 bases from J; bases unmatched to any gene: 9. The CDR3 loop is CASTWTGRGEKLFF. The CDR3 region has the DNA TGTGCCAGCACTTGGACAGGGCGAGGAGAAAAACTGTTTTTT.

This rearrangement joins TRBV2 to TRBJ1-6; D is ambiguous. V shed 6 bases and J shed 7 bases, with 10 bases lying between them. Per the germline V gene, CDR1 is SNHLY and CDR2 is FYNNEI. CDR3 size: 13 residues. CDR3 in DNA: TGTGCCAGCAGGGTAGGGTTGAATTCACCCCTCCACTTT. Residues: CASRVGLNSPLHF.

The chain employs TRBV7-9 and TRBJ1-2; D call uncertain. V dropped 4 bases and J dropped 7 bases, with 13 bases sitting between them. This CDR3 is 13 amino acids long. Germline CDR1 and CDR2: SEHNR and FQNEAQ (reference sequence). The CDR3 coding sequence is TGTGCCAGCAGCTCCCGTCCGGGGTCTGGCTACACCTTC. This translates into CASSSRPGSGYTF. Together with reference TRBV7-9 and TRBJ1-2, the CDR3 gives the full variable domain: DTGVSQNPRHKITKRGQNVTFRCDPISEHNRLYWYRQTLGQGPEFLTYFQNEAQLEKSRLLSDRFSAERPKGSFSTLEIQRTEQGDSAMYLCASSSRPGSGYTFGSGTRLTVV.

V gene TRBV5-1 combines with J gene TRBJ2-5; D perhaps matches TRBD2 (5 bases). The CDR3 sequence is 13 residues long. Germline loops: CDR1 SGHRS, CDR2 YFSETQ. Trimming pared 4 bases from V and 9 bases from J, leaving 16 bases between. The DNA for the CDR3 is TGCGCCAGCAGCCCCTTCGACCTGGAGGCCCAGTACTTC. Protein sequence: CASSPFDLEAQYF.